This T cell receptor (beta chain) was captured in a study of cytotoxic CD8 clonotypes in ibrutinib-treated CLL. Study as a whole: Following treatment for a median roughly twelve months, range 6 to 36, response samples were then taken. A mean of about 250,000 productive templates and 90,000 or so productive rearrangements was obtained per sample. Study observations and caveats: Clonality was higher at baseline than in age-matched healthy donors and tracked circulating CD8+ T-cell counts. Sustained-remission and progressing patients' sampling times differed.

This CDR3 is 14 amino acids long. V lost 7 bases to trimming and J lost 2 bases, with 13 bases between them. Germline values: CDR1 LNHDA, CDR2 SQIVND (reference sequence). The data were produced by immunoSEQ multiplex PCR, yet TCRdb's version contains in-frame clones alone and is incomplete. In the table there are tens of thousands of clones, just over 65% of which are singletons. Note on this clone: Its antigen is unknown.

This TCR came from a human donor with chronic lymphocytic leukemia. The chain joins TRBV19 to TRBJ2-3; D not resolved. Sequencing was performed on PBMCs, taken after 24 months of ibrutinib treatment. The CDR3 here is CASNRLAFTDTQYF. CDR3 nucleotides: TGTGCCAGTAATCGGTTAGCTTTCACAGATACGCAGTATTTT. Complete variable domain (other parts from reference TRBV19 and TRBJ2-3): DGGITQSPKYLFRKEGQNVTLSCEQNLNHDAMYWYRQDPGQGLRLIYYSQIVNDFQKGDIAEGYSVSREKKESFPLTVTSAQKNPTAFYLCASNRLAFTDTQYFGPGTRLTVL.